This entry is about one TCR beta chain. Its cognate antigen is unknown. The data derive from a study of cytomegalovirus exposure and HLA in healthy donors. Study-wide results and limits: HLA restriction was apparent for most CMV-associated TCR beta chains in a later analysis. It was only CMV serostatus that was available as immune exposure information.

Germline CDR1 is MGHDK and CDR2 is SYGVNS. J was trimmed by 5 bases and V by 7 bases; bases with no gene match: 8. The CDR3 runs to 14 residues. Use of 60 Vbeta and 13 Jbeta primers characterized the PCR. The data were produced by immunoSEQ multiplex PCR, yet TCRdb's version contains in-frame clones alone and is incomplete. This table has approximately 190,000 clones, more than 75% appearing once. Sequencing was carried out using PBMCs. The chain couples TRBV25-1 to TRBJ2-5; 9 positions match TRBD2. The receptor's source is a woman under 30 in good health and CMV-seronegative. CDR3 sequence reads: CASMSGGLGETQYF. The CDR3 DNA reads as TGTGCCAGCATGAGCGGGGGGTTGGGGGAGACCCAGTACTTC.